The 20 T cell receptor beta chains below were found in one sample sequenced in a study of T cell responses to AZD1222 COVID-19 vaccine. Libraries were prepared by immunoSEQ multiplex PCR; TCRdb keeps only in-frame clonotypes and omits some of them. The sample yields some 150,000 clones, nearly 95% seen once. Sequencing was performed on peripheral blood, taken 28 days after the second AZD1222 dose. These receptors were obtained from an adult who received the AZD1222 COVID-19 vaccine.

Here the CDR3 DNA reads TGCAGCTCCTCCCGAGGGGGGAACACTGAAGCTTTCTTT. Amino acids: CSSSRGGNTEAFF. The chain links TRBV29-1 to TRBJ1-1; possibly TRBD1 for D (6 bases). The germline gives CDR1 SQVTM, CDR2 ANQGSEA. V shed 8 bases and J shed 1 base, with 14 bases lying between them. This CDR3 is built from 13 residues.

V and J are TRBV30 and TRBJ2-7; 10 positions match TRBD2. CDR1 is GTSNPN, CDR2 SVGIG, per germline (reference sequence). The CDR3 extends over 14 amino acids. V lost 7 bases to trimming and J lost 3 bases; unmatched junction nucleotides: 9. Here the CDR3 reads CASSSGTSDYEQYF. The CDR3 DNA sequence: TGTGCCTCCTCATCCGGGACTAGCGACTACGAGCAGTACTTC.

The chain has TRBV11-1 and TRBJ1-4; a possible D gene is TRBD1 (6 bases). Germline assignment: CDR1 SGHAT and CDR2 FQDESV (reference sequence). V lost 4 bases to trimming and J lost 11 bases, with 11 bases between them. CDR3 length: 12 residues. The CDR3 spells CASSSIGQKLFF. CDR3 DNA: TGTGCCAGCAGCTCCATCGGACAGAAACTGTTTTTT.

The CDR3 protein is CASSLTGTGDNEQYF. DNA of the CDR3: TGCGCCAGCAGCTTGACCGGGACAGGGGATAACGAGCAGTACTTC. This rearrangement joins TRBV5-1 to TRBJ2-7, with TRBD1 matching 10 bases. The CDR3 loop spans 15 amino acids. Per germline, CDR1 SGHRS and CDR2 YFSETQ. The trim removed 1 base at V and 5 bases at J, leaving 6 bases unmatched.

The rearrangement uses TRBV12-3 or TRBV12-4 and TRBJ2-5, with unresolved D. V shed 6 bases and J shed 10 bases, with 12 bases lying between them. The CDR3 length is 11 residues. The CDR3 sequence: CASSSETGQYF. The CDR3 nucleotides read TGTGCCAGCAGCAGTGAGACGGGCCAGTACTTC.

The chain couples TRBV28 to TRBJ1-2; possible D gene TRBD1, 6 bases. Germline V gene sequence: CDR1 MDHEN, CDR2 SYDVKM. This CDR3 contains 14 residues. Trimming cost V 2 bases and J 4 bases, with 11 bases left between them. The CDR3 loop is CASSLRQGSYGYTF. The CDR3 nucleotides read TGTGCCAGCAGTTTAAGGCAGGGGTCCTATGGCTACACCTTC.

The J gene is TRBJ1-2, the V gene TRBV6-2 or TRBV6-3; no clear D gene. V was pared by 0 bases and J by 10 bases, with 15 bases between. The germline gives CDR1 MNHEY, CDR2 SVGEGT. The CDR3 length is 14 residues. CDR3 coding DNA: TGTGCCAGCAGTTACTCGAGGACCTCGGCGGTCTACACCTTC. This translates into CASSYSRTSAVYTF.

The genes are TRBV6-5 and TRBJ2-3; 12 nucleotides agree with TRBD2. The CDR3 extends over 15 amino acids. The V gene end was trimmed by 4 bases and the J gene end by 3 bases; junction bases not matched to a gene: 2. Germline-derived CDR1 and CDR2 are MNHEY and SVGAGI. CDR3 region: CASSFGLAGTDTQYF. The CDR3 DNA follows: TGTGCCAGCAGTTTCGGACTAGCGGGGACAGATACGCAGTATTTT.

This rearrangement joins TRBV7-3 to TRBJ1-2; D gene ambiguous. Trimming took off 3 bases at V and 7 bases at J, with 12 bases between the two ends. Germline assignment: CDR1 SGHTA and CDR2 FQGTGA. There are 13 residues in the CDR3. CDR3 bases: TGTGCCAGCAGCTTGGAACCTCGGGGTGGCTACACCTTC. Translating it yields CASSLEPRGGYTF. Full variable domain (outside the CDR3, taken from reference TRBV7-3 and TRBJ1-2): GAGVSQTPSNKVTEKGKYVELRCDPISGHTALYWYRQSLGQGPEFLIYFQGTGAADDSGLPNDRFFAVRPEGSVSTLKIQRTERGDSAVYLCASSLEPRGGYTFGSGTRLTVV.

In this sample, this clone turned up a few times. The chain recombines TRBV10-2 with TRBJ1-3; possible D gene TRBD1, 6 bases. CDR3 size: 13 residues. The V gene's germline CDR1 is WSHSY and CDR2 SAAADI. Trimming stripped 10 bases from V and 3 bases from J, with 13 bases between. The CDR3 loop is CATRETGGNTIYF. DNA of the CDR3: TGCGCCACCCGCGAGACAGGTGGAAACACCATATATTTT.

The chain links TRBV19 to TRBJ2-2; D is uncertain. This CDR3 is built from 13 residues. In germline, CDR1 is LNHDA, CDR2 SQIVND (reference sequence). Deletions cut 7 bases from V and 0 bases from J, with 6 bases between. The DNA of the CDR3 is TGTGCCAGTATACTATCGAACACCGGGGAGCTGTTTTTT. Protein: CASILSNTGELFF.

This clone came up a few times. The V call is TRBV2, the J call TRBJ2-7, with D maybe TRBD1 (5 bases). With 7 bases removed from V and 2 bases from J, the gap between germline ends came to 9 bases. The CDR3 contains 12 residues. Germline CDR1 reads SNHLY; CDR2 reads FYNNEI. The CDR3 bases are TGTGCCAGCAAAGCCAGGGCCTACGAGCAGTACTTC. It specifies CASKARAYEQYF.

There are a few counts of this clone. The chain employs TRBV9 and TRBJ2-1; D is unresolved. The V end lost 4 bases, the J end lost 8 bases, and 19 bases lay between the germline ends. Germline V lookup: CDR1 SGDLS, CDR2 YYNGEE. The CDR3 is 15 amino acids. This CDR3 reads CASSPEGLRFDEQFF. CDR3 bases: TGTGCCAGCAGCCCGGAAGGGCTCCGGTTCGATGAGCAGTTCTTC.

The rearrangement joins TRBV5-8 to TRBJ1-4; D ambiguous. Germline CDR1 is SGHTS and CDR2 is YDEGEE. The CDR3 has 15 residues. V dropped 3 bases and J dropped 2 bases, with 11 bases sitting between them. The CDR3 reads CASSWTGRTNEKLFF. The CDR3 DNA reads TGTGCCAGCAGCTGGACCGGACGGACTAATGAAAAACTGTTTTTT.

This clone appeared a single time. The V call is TRBV25-1, the J call TRBJ2-3, with 7 bases matching TRBD2. Germline CDR1 reads MGHDK; CDR2 reads SYGVNS. With 0 bases clipped from V and 5 bases from J, the junction kept 5 bases outside the gene matches. There are 15 residues in the CDR3. This CDR3 reads CASSEYGEGRDTQYF. DNA for the CDR3: TGTGCCAGCAGTGAATATGGGGAGGGGAGAGATACGCAGTATTTT.

The chain has TRBV6-6 and TRBJ1-2; TRBD1 agrees at 8 bases. CDR1 is MNHNY, CDR2 SVGAGI, per germline (reference sequence). V lost 4 bases and J lost 2; bases outside the gene matches: 9. This CDR3 is 16 amino acids long. The CDR3 reads CASSSRTGNHNYGYTF. CDR3 nucleotides: TGTGCCAGCAGTTCACGGACAGGGAACCACAACTATGGCTACACCTTC.

This chain links TRBV7-2 with TRBJ1-1; D gene uncertain. Germline CDR1 is SGHTA and CDR2 is FQGNSA. Trimming removed 0 bases at V and 6 bases at J, with 2 bases between. The CDR3 extends over 11 amino acids. The CDR3 sequence is CASSLAAEAFF. CDR3 coding DNA: TGTGCCAGCAGCTTAGCGGCTGAAGCTTTCTTT.

The chain employs TRBV20-1 and TRBJ2-5; 9 nucleotides agree with TRBD2. J was trimmed by 5 bases and V by 4 bases; bases with no gene match: 11. Germline V gene sequence: CDR1 DFQATT, CDR2 SNEGSKA (reference sequence). The CDR3 is made up of 15 amino acids. CDR3 sequence (DNA): TGCAGTGCTAATGATCGCGGGAGGGCGGTGGAGACCCAGTACTTC. Translated: CSANDRGRAVETQYF.

The chain combines TRBV28 with TRBJ1-4; maybe TRBD1 (6 bases). This CDR3 is built from 16 residues. Germline CDR1 MDHEN, CDR2 SYDVKM. V dropped 6 bases and J dropped 5 bases, with 19 bases sitting between them. CDR3 nucleotide sequence: TGTGCCAGCAGGGGGGGGTTGGGACAAAGGAATGAAAAACTGTTTTTT. Its translation: CASRGGLGQRNEKLFF.

The V call is TRBV7-2, the J call TRBJ1-5; 7 bases fit TRBD1. Germline values: CDR1 SGHTA, CDR2 FQGNSA. The length of the CDR3 is 17 residues. V lost 4 bases, J lost 0 bases, and 9 bases stayed unmatched. The CDR3 nucleotides are TGTGCCAGCAGCTCCCGGACAGGTGCGGATAGCAATCAGCCCCAGCATTTT. This codes for CASSSRTGADSNQPQHF.